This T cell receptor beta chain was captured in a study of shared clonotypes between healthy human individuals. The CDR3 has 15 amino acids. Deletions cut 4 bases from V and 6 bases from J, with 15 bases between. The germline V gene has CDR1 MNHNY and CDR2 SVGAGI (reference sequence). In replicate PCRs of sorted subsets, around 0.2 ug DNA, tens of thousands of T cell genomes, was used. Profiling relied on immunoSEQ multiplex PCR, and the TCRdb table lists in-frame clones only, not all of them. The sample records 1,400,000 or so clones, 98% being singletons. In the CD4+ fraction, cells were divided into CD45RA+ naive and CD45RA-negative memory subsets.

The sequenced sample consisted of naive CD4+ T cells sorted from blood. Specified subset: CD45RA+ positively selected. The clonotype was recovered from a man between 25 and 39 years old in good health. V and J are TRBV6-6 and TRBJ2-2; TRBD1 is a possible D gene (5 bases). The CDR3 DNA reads TGTGCCAGCAGTTTCGAATCAGGGTCCCCCGGGGAGCTGTTTTTT. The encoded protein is CASSFESGSPGELFF.